Below, 10 T cell receptor beta chains from the same sample are listed, as sequenced in a study of cytomegalovirus exposure and HLA in healthy donors. PCR employed 60 Vbeta and 13 Jbeta primers. Assay used: immunoSEQ multiplex PCR; TCRdb lists only in-frame clones, some missing. The sample has about 93,000 clones; roughly four fifths are singletons. Sample: PBMCs. These receptors all stem from a man younger than 45 in good health and CMV-seronegative.

J is TRBJ1-1 and V is TRBV25-1, with D possibly matching TRBD1 (6 bases). Germline V lookup: CDR1 MGHDK, CDR2 SYGVNS. The CDR3 extends over 17 amino acids. Deletions cut 1 base from V and 1 base from J, with 16 bases between. CDR3 loop: CASSESLRGTGNTEAFF. CDR3 bases: TGTGCCAGCAGTGAATCACTTAGGGGGACGGGGAACACTGAAGCTTTCTTT.

The chain employs TRBV28 and TRBJ2-7; 8 bases are a match to TRBD1. Germline CDR1 reads MDHEN; CDR2 reads SYDVKM. This CDR3 is built from 12 residues. The junction had 2 bases not matched to a gene; V was cut back by 9 bases and J by 1 base. CDR3: CASNRGSYEQYV. For the CDR3, the DNA is TGTGCCAGTAACAGGGGGTCCTACGAGCAGTACGTC.

The V gene is TRBV29-1, the J gene TRBJ2-7; a possible D gene is TRBD1 (6 bases). The CDR3 has 14 residues. Germline V gene lookup returns CDR1 SQVTM and CDR2 ANQGSEA. Trimming removed 7 bases from V and 3 bases from J, with 19 bases in between. The CDR3 loop reads CSGTTGYSNYEQYF. CDR3 bases: TGCAGCGGAACAACAGGGTATTCCAACTACGAGCAGTACTTC.

The gene calls are TRBV30 and TRBJ2-1; 11 positions agree with TRBD1. Germline V gives CDR1 GTSNPN, CDR2 SVGIG (reference sequence). This CDR3 spans 15 amino acids. J gave up 8 bases and V 4 bases, and 10 bases lay outside the gene matches. As DNA, the CDR3 is TGTGCCTGGATTGAGGGACAGGGGGAGGTGGATGAGCAGTTCTTC. Translation: CAWIEGQGEVDEQFF.

The gene calls are TRBV11-2 and TRBJ1-1, with D possibly matching TRBD1 (6 bases). Germline V gives CDR1 SGHAT, CDR2 FQNNGV. The V end lost 3 bases, the J end lost 3 bases, and 14 bases lay between the germline ends. The CDR3 extends over 15 amino acids. CDR3 amino acids: CASSLGRRGDTEAFF. The CDR3 bases are TGTGCCAGCAGCTTGGGTCGCAGGGGAGACACTGAAGCTTTCTTT.

The chain combines TRBV5-4 with TRBJ2-3; D is perhaps TRBD1 (6 bases). V was shortened by 0 bases and J by 3 bases, with 11 bases between the two germline ends. CDR3 length equals 15 residues. Looked up from germline, CDR1 is SGHNT and CDR2 is YYREEE (reference sequence). DNA of the CDR3: TGTGCCAGCAGCTTGGACAGGGCGAAAACAGATACGCAGTATTTT. It encodes CASSLDRAKTDTQYF.

This clone was recorded only once. The chain is built from TRBV5-6 and TRBJ1-2; 8 bases match TRBD1. V lost 4 bases, J lost 8 bases, and 10 bases stayed unmatched. This CDR3 region has 14 residues. CDR1 and CDR2 (germline): SGHDT, YYEEEE. The chain's CDR3 is CASSPGQGFVGYTF. The CDR3 DNA is TGTGCCAGCAGCCCAGGACAGGGTTTTGTGGGCTACACCTTC. Combining the CDR3 with reference TRBV5-6 and TRBJ1-2 gives the whole variable domain DAGVTQSPTHLIKTRGQQVTLRCSPKSGHDTVSWYQQALGQGPQFIFQYYEEEERQRGNFPDRFSGHQFPNYSSELNVNALLLGDSALYLCASSPGQGFVGYTFGSGTRLTVV.

This chain connects TRBV4-3 to TRBJ1-2; D is perhaps TRBD1 (6 bases). Trimming shortened V by 0 bases and J by 8 bases, and 13 bases separated the two germline ends. The V gene's germline CDR1 is LGHNA and CDR2 YSLEER. The CDR3 has 14 residues. In nucleotides, the CDR3 is TGCGCCAGCAGCCAAGAACAGGGTCTTAGGGGCTACACCTTC. Encoded protein: CASSQEQGLRGYTF.

The chain carries TRBV6-1 and TRBJ2-1; D gene ambiguous. The CDR3 totals 15 residues. CDR1 is MNHNS and CDR2 is SASEGT in the germline V gene. V shed 2 bases and J shed 2 bases, with 10 bases lying between them. CDR3 nucleotide sequence: TGTGCCAGCAGTGAAAACTACTCCCCCTACAATGAGCAGTTCTTC. It codes for CASSENYSPYNEQFF.

In its sample, this clone was seen a few times. The genes are TRBV19 and TRBJ1-1; D call uncertain. The V end lost 6 bases, the J end lost 7 bases, and 15 bases lay between the germline ends. Germline lookup yields CDR1 LNHDA and CDR2 SQIVND (reference sequence). The CDR3 extends over 13 amino acids. The CDR3: CASRSPDSFEAFF. The CDR3 DNA is TGTGCCAGTAGAAGTCCTGATAGTTTTGAAGCTTTCTTT.